Following are 19 T cell receptor beta chains from one sample sequenced in a study of T cell responses to AZD1222 COVID-19 vaccine. TCRdb's copy holds only in-frame clones and misses some; the assay was immunoSEQ multiplex PCR. This table has approximately 100,000 clones, about 90% appearing once. The sequencing used peripheral blood, collected on day 0 of AZD1222 vaccination. The source is an adult in good health.

This chain links TRBV25-1 with TRBJ1-1, with TRBD1 as a possible D gene (6 bases). This CDR3 is built from 17 residues. Trimming stripped 3 bases from V and 5 bases from J, with 22 bases between. CDR1 is MGHDK and CDR2 is SYGVNS in the germline V gene. The CDR3 bases are TGTGCCAGCAGTGAGGGGTTTCGGGGGCGCGGGTCTACTGAAGCTTTCTTT. Its protein product is CASSEGFRGRGSTEAFF. Combining the CDR3 with reference TRBV25-1 and TRBJ1-1 gives the whole variable domain EADIYQTPRYLVIGTGKKITLECSQTMGHDKMYWYQQDPGMELHLIHYSYGVNSTEKGDLSSESTVSRIRTEHFPLTLESARPSHTSQYLCASSEGFRGRGSTEAFFGQGTRLTVV.

The chain recombines TRBV15 with TRBJ1-1, with no clear D. The germline CDR1 and CDR2 sequences are LNHNV and YYDKDF (reference sequence). Deletions cut 7 bases from V and 0 bases from J, with 9 bases between. The CDR3 runs 13 residues. The CDR3 region has the DNA TGTGCCACCACCCCCGGAATGAACACTGAAGCTTTCTTT. Encoded protein: CATTPGMNTEAFF.

The gene calls are TRBV6-1 and TRBJ1-2; D is unresolved. Germline loops: CDR1 MNHNS, CDR2 SASEGT. The CDR3 spans 13 residues. V lost 3 bases to trimming and J lost 7 bases, with 12 bases between them. The CDR3 loop is CASSDMGFSGYTF. CDR3 DNA: TGTGCCAGCAGTGACATGGGATTTTCTGGCTACACCTTC.

This rearrangement joins TRBV6-4 to TRBJ1-2; the D gene is possibly TRBD1 (5 bases). V was trimmed by 3 bases and J by 4 bases, leaving 6 bases between them. The CDR3 contains 12 residues. Germline V CDR1 and CDR2: MRHNA, SNTAGT. The CDR3 loop is CASSERGYGYTF. DNA for the CDR3: TGTGCCAGCAGTGAGAGGGGCTATGGCTACACCTTC.

The chain joins TRBV18 to TRBJ1-5; 12 positions match TRBD1. This CDR3 is 16 amino acids long. Germline values: CDR1 KGHSH, CDR2 LQKENI. J gave up 3 bases and V 6 bases, and 6 bases lay outside the gene matches. The CDR3 bases are TGTGCCAGCTCGCGCGGGACAGGGGGCCCCAATCAGCCCCAGCATTTT. Translation gives CASSRGTGGPNQPQHF.

The chain recombines TRBV18 with TRBJ1-3; TRBD1 matches at 7 bases. The J segment lost 2 bases and the V segment lost 3 bases, leaving 4 bases of the junction unmatched. Germline CDR1 reads KGHSH; CDR2 reads LQKENI. This CDR3 is built from 15 residues. The DNA for the CDR3 is TGTGCCAGCTCACCTACAGGGGAGGCTGGAAACACCATATATTTT. It specifies CASSPTGEAGNTIYF.

This chain links TRBV18 with TRBJ2-2; D not certain. Germline CDR1 reads KGHSH; CDR2 reads LQKENI. This CDR3 is 16 amino acids long. With 0 bases removed from V and 2 bases from J, the gap between germline ends came to 10 bases. The CDR3 region is CASSPPGRDNTGELFF. The CDR3 DNA reads as TGTGCCAGCTCACCACCGGGCAGAGACAACACCGGGGAGCTGTTTTTT. Combining the CDR3 with reference TRBV18 and TRBJ2-2 gives the whole variable domain NAGVMQNPRHLVRRRGQEARLRCSPMKGHSHVYWYRQLPEEGLKFMVYLQKENIIDESGMPKERFSAEFPKEGPSILRIQQVVRGDSAAYFCASSPPGRDNTGELFFGEGSRLTVL.

This chain connects TRBV15 to TRBJ1-2; D is unresolved. V shed 0 bases and J shed 2 bases, with 13 bases lying between them. The CDR3 consists of 16 residues. Germline CDR1 is LNHNV and CDR2 is YYDKDF (reference sequence). DNA for the CDR3: TGTGCCACCAGCAGAGATCTCATGGCAGAGAACTATGGCTACACCTTC. As protein: CATSRDLMAENYGYTF.

This clone was seen a handful of times. The chain employs TRBV11-3 and TRBJ2-1, with 9 bases lining up with TRBD2. The germline CDR1 and CDR2 sequences are SGHNT and YENEEA. The CDR3 runs to 16 residues. V gave up 5 bases and J gave up 9 bases; unmatched junction bases: 14. CDR3 region: CASSLLEAGGTGEQFF. The CDR3, as DNA: TGTGCCAGCAGCCTGTTAGAAGCGGGGGGTACGGGTGAGCAGTTCTTC.

This sequence joins TRBV4-1 and TRBJ1-2, with a tentative D call TRBD1 (5 bases). V was trimmed by 1 base and J by 7 bases, leaving 13 bases between them. Germline V lookup: CDR1 MGHRA, CDR2 YSYEKL. This CDR3 spans 14 amino acids. The CDR3 protein is CASSQAQEIGGYTF. The CDR3 nucleotides are TGCGCCAGCAGCCAAGCACAGGAAATTGGTGGCTACACCTTC.

The chain combines TRBV5-4 with TRBJ2-7; 7 bases align to TRBD2. The length of the CDR3 is 14 residues. CDR1 and CDR2 from the germline V gene are SGHNT and YYREEE (reference sequence). Losses at the gene ends were 0 bases for V and 4 bases for J; bases not matched to a gene: 4. In DNA, the CDR3 is TGTGCCAGCAGCTTGGGGTGGGAGGGGTACGAGCAGTACTTC. This translates into CASSLGWEGYEQYF. Full variable domain (remainder filled in from reference TRBV5-4 and TRBJ2-7): ETGVTQSPTHLIKTRGQQVTLRCSSQSGHNTVSWYQQALGQGPQFIFQYYREEENGRGNFPPRFSGLQFPNYSSELNVNALELDDSALYLCASSLGWEGYEQYFGPGTRLTVT.

This chain connects TRBV2 to TRBJ1-2; D uncertain. This CDR3 spans 14 amino acids. Germline CDR1 and CDR2: SNHLY and FYNNEI. Trimming took off 3 bases at V and 8 bases at J, with 16 bases between the two ends. CDR3 region: CASSERLSSGGYTF. DNA for the CDR3: TGTGCCAGCAGTGAGCGATTGTCCTCGGGGGGCTACACCTTC.

The gene calls are TRBV4-1 and TRBJ2-2, with a possible D match to TRBD1 (5 bases). The CDR3 is made up of 18 amino acids. Germline V gene data show CDR1 as MGHRA and CDR2 as YSYEKL. V was shortened by 2 bases and J by 3 bases, with 19 bases between the two germline ends. The CDR3 region has the DNA TGCGCCAGCAGCCAACGACCTCCGGGCAGGGCGGACACCGGGGAGCTGTTTTTT. Translated, it gives CASSQRPPGRADTGELFF.

The J gene is TRBJ1-3, the V gene TRBV7-2; possibly TRBD1 for D (6 bases). This CDR3 is built from 18 residues. Trimming pared 3 bases from V and 0 bases from J, leaving 18 bases between. Germline CDR1 is SGHTA and CDR2 is FQGNSA. The CDR3 nucleotides are TGTGCCAGCAGCTTTGTAACAGTACAGGGAGCCTCTGGAAACACCATATATTTT. It translates to CASSFVTVQGASGNTIYF.

V gene TRBV7-2 combines with J gene TRBJ1-3; D is undetermined. CDR1 SGHTA and CDR2 FQGNSA come from the germline V gene. CDR3 length: 17 residues. V shed 3 bases and J shed 0 bases, with 15 bases lying between them. CDR3 sequence: CASSFYLLGDSGNTIYF. In DNA form, the CDR3 reads TGTGCCAGCAGCTTCTATCTTTTGGGAGACTCTGGAAACACCATATATTTT.

The gene calls are TRBV7-2 and TRBJ1-1; 7 bases match TRBD1. Per the germline V gene, CDR1 is SGHTA and CDR2 is FQGNSA. The CDR3 runs 15 residues. The trim removed 0 bases at V and 11 bases at J, leaving 12 bases unmatched. This CDR3 is CASSLAIGGGDRAFF. DNA for the CDR3: TGTGCCAGCAGCTTAGCGATCGGAGGGGGCGATAGGGCTTTCTTT.

The rearrangement links TRBV6-5 to TRBJ1-2, with D perhaps matching TRBD1 (5 bases). Germline assignment: CDR1 MNHEY and CDR2 SVGAGI. This CDR3 comprises 14 residues. V was clipped by 10 bases and J by 6 bases, with 21 bases between them. As DNA, the CDR3 is TGTGCCACGCGGGTATCGGGCAGGGATGATGGCTACACCTTC. Translated, it gives CATRVSGRDDGYTF.

The rearrangement joins TRBV10-1 to TRBJ2-1; no firm D call. CDR1 and CDR2 (germline): WNHNN, SYGVQD (reference sequence). The V gene lost 4 bases and the J gene lost 5 bases, with 12 bases spanning the gap. The CDR3 covers 14 residues. CDR3 nucleotides: TGCGCCAGCAGTGGGTCACTAATTAACAATGAGCAGTTCTTC. Protein: CASSGSLINNEQFF.

This sequence joins TRBV7-8 and TRBJ1-5, with D possibly TRBD1 on 5 matching bases. Germline V gene data show CDR1 as SGHVS and CDR2 as FQNEAQ. CDR3 length: 16 residues. The ends were cut back, 2 bases at V and 6 bases at J, with 17 bases in the middle. In nucleotides, the CDR3 is TGTGCCAGCAGCTTAAAGTTAGGCCAGGGCGGTCAGCCCCAGCATTTT. The encoded protein is CASSLKLGQGGQPQHF.